The rows below give T cell receptor beta chains drawn from one sample of a study of T cell responses to AZD1222 COVID-19 vaccine. Assay used: immunoSEQ multiplex PCR; TCRdb lists only in-frame clones, some missing. The repertoire has roughly 150,000 clones, about 87% of them found once; the top ten carry roughly 10%. Sequencing was performed on peripheral blood, taken 28 days after the second AZD1222 dose. All receptors derive from an adult who received the AZD1222 COVID-19 vaccine. CDR3s include the opening cysteine and the closing phenylalanine or tryptophan. Each record gives: clone size, V gene, D gene, J gene, CDR3 protein, CDR3 DNA. A D gene is named only where the DNA matches it firmly. Clone sizes are given selectively: once, few, many, or a class where the clone is expanded.

.	TRBV6-5	.	TRBJ2-5	CASSYSWDTFWETQYF	TGTGCCAGCAGTTACTCCTGGGACACCTTCTGGGAGACCCAGTACTTC
.	TRBV2	.	TRBJ2-1	CASSTRGSYNEQFF	TGTGCCAGCAGTACCAGGGGCTCCTACAATGAGCAGTTCTTC
.	TRBV14	.	TRBJ2-1	CASSQDLGGEQFF	TGTGCCAGCAGCCAAGATTTGGGAGGTGAGCAGTTCTTC
.	TRBV29-1	TRBD1	TRBJ1-1	CSVTGGLSTEAFF	TGCAGCGTGACAGGGGGCTTGAGCACTGAAGCTTTCTTT
.	TRBV6-1	.	TRBJ2-7	CASSEVGFRVRSYEQYF	TGTGCCAGCAGTGAAGTTGGGTTCCGGGTCAGATCCTACGAGCAGTACTTC
.	TRBV30	TRBD2	TRBJ2-1	CAWRGLAGVKEQFF	TGTGCCTGGAGAGGACTAGCGGGAGTAAAAGAGCAGTTCTTC
.	TRBV1	.	TRBJ2-7	CTSNGGRCEQYF	TGCACCAGCAACGGCGGGAGATGCGAGCAGTACTTC
.	TRBV5-1	.	TRBJ2-5	CASSATPGRQETQYF	TGCGCCAGCAGCGCCACACCAGGGCGGCAAGAGACCCAGTACTTC
.	TRBV18	TRBD1	TRBJ1-2	CASSPLSGTDYGYTF	TGTGCCAGCTCACCTTTATCCGGGACAGACTATGGCTACACCTTC
.	TRBV28	.	TRBJ2-3	CASSLGGQGLDTQYF	TGTGCCAGCAGTTTAGGGGGGCAGGGGTTAGATACGCAGTATTTT
.	TRBV5-6	.	TRBJ1-2	CASSLVGTENYGYTF	TGTGCCAGCAGCTTGGTCGGGACCGAAAACTATGGCTACACCTTC
.	TRBV6-6	.	TRBJ1-5	CASMNRVSNQPQHF	TGTGCCAGCATGAACAGGGTAAGCAATCAGCCCCAGCATTTT
.	TRBV5-4	TRBD2	TRBJ2-5	CASRTSGTGQETQYF	TGTGCCAGCAGGACTAGCGGGACGGGCCAAGAGACCCAGTACTTC
.	TRBV5-4	TRBD2	TRBJ2-1	CASSLAGLAVYNEQFF	TGTGCCAGCAGCTTGGCCGGACTAGCGGTGTACAATGAGCAGTTCTTC
once	TRBV4-3	TRBD2	TRBJ2-3	CASSQDHGGGDTQYF	TGCGCCAGCAGCCAAGATCATGGGGGGGGAGATACGCAGTATTTT
once	TRBV28	.	TRBJ1-2	CASSLGPGDTGGYTF	TGTGCCAGCAGTTTGGGCCCCGGCGATACAGGGGGCTACACCTTC
.	TRBV19	.	TRBJ1-1	CASSIQQGAFF	TGTGCCAGTAGTATACAACAAGGAGCTTTCTTT
.	TRBV7-9	.	TRBJ1-2	CASSSSDGGYTF	TGTGCCAGCAGCTCCTCAGACGGTGGCTACACCTTC
.	TRBV6-5	.	TRBJ2-5	CASRVAQPKETQYF	TGTGCCAGCAGAGTGGCACAGCCCAAAGAGACCCAGTACTTC
.	TRBV29-1	.	TRBJ2-1	CSESRGNEQFF	TGCAGCGAAAGTAGGGGCAATGAGCAGTTCTTC
.	TRBV7-3	.	TRBJ2-1	CASSLQMSSYNEQFF	TGTGCCAGCAGCTTACAAATGAGCTCCTACAATGAGCAGTTCTTC
.	TRBV6-5	.	TRBJ2-7	CASSPAGHSSYEQYF	TGTGCCAGCAGTCCAGCGGGACACAGCTCCTACGAGCAGTACTTC
.	TRBV7-2	.	TRBJ2-3	CASSPAELRVTDTQYF	TGTGCCAGCAGCCCGGCTGAGTTGAGAGTCACAGATACGCAGTATTTT
.	TRBV12-5	.	TRBJ2-2	CASGSDTGELFF	TGTGCTAGTGGTTCCGACACCGGGGAGCTGTTTTTT